Listed here are 29 T cell receptor beta chains from one sample, sequenced in a study of T cell repertoires in cytomegalovirus infection. No antigen has been assigned to these receptors. MiXCR, applied by TCRdb to the reads, yields one record per CDR3 protein. Counted here are about 770,000 distinct CDR3 sequences, almost 30% occurring once; the ten biggest clones make up roughly 14%. The specimen was cultured CD8+ T cells from PBMCs, collected from culture after CMV antigen stimulation. The receptors come from a human donor in good health (CMV status not recorded). Some clones in this sample may be carry-over from other donors' samples.

This clonotype occurred a few times. The chain couples TRBV7-6 to TRBJ2-7, with a possible D match to TRBD1 (5 bases). Germline V gives CDR1 SGHVS, CDR2 FNYEAQ. This CDR3 spans 12 amino acids. The germline V and J ends were trimmed by 1 base and 6 bases, with 7 bases remaining between them. For the CDR3, the DNA is TGTGCCAGCAGCTTAGAGGGGATCGAGCAGTACTTC. This encodes CASSLEGIEQYF.

The chain uses TRBV7-9 and TRBJ2-5, with D unresolved. V gave up 1 base and J gave up 0 bases, with 9 bases separating them. In germline, CDR1 is SEHNR, CDR2 FQNEAQ (reference sequence). The CDR3 consists of 15 residues. The chain's CDR3 is CASSLVMGYQETQYF. The CDR3 bases are TGTGCCAGCAGCTTAGTAATGGGGTACCAAGAGACCCAGTACTTC.

The gene calls are TRBV12-3 or TRBV12-4 and TRBJ2-3; D gene uncertain. Trimming pared 3 bases from V and 3 bases from J, leaving 4 bases between. The CDR3 sequence is 12 residues long. Here the CDR3 DNA reads TGTGCCAGCAGTTTTCTAACAGATACGCAGTATTTT. As protein: CASSFLTDTQYF.

The J gene is TRBJ2-3, the V gene TRBV19; 7 nucleotides align to TRBD2. CDR1 is LNHDA and CDR2 is SQIVND in the germline V gene (reference sequence). The V segment lost 5 bases and the J segment 5 bases; nucleotides outside the gene matches: 7. The CDR3 extends over 14 amino acids. CDR3 residues: CASSERGWVDTQYF. The CDR3, as DNA: TGTGCCAGTAGTGAGCGGGGATGGGTAGATACGCAGTATTTT. Combining the CDR3 with reference TRBV19 and TRBJ2-3 gives the whole variable domain DGGITQSPKYLFRKEGQNVTLSCEQNLNHDAMYWYRQDPGQGLRLIYYSQIVNDFQKGDIAEGYSVSREKKESFPLTVTSAQKNPTAFYLCASSERGWVDTQYFGPGTRLTVL.

In this sample, this clonotype turned up many times. J is TRBJ1-1 and V is TRBV7-2, with unresolved D. The CDR3 is made up of 14 amino acids. V was trimmed by 1 base and J by 5 bases, leaving 11 bases between them. The germline gives CDR1 SGHTA, CDR2 FQGNSA. The CDR3: CASSLDSGDTEAFF. As DNA, the CDR3 is TGTGCCAGCAGCTTAGATTCAGGAGATACTGAAGCTTTCTTT.

The chain combines TRBV7-9 with TRBJ2-2; no clear D gene. The germline V gene has CDR1 SEHNR and CDR2 FQNEAQ (reference sequence). The germline V and J ends were trimmed by 2 bases and 5 bases, with 18 bases remaining between them. The CDR3 sequence is 17 residues long. CDR3: CASSLYAPSVGTGELFF. In DNA, the CDR3 is TGTGCCAGCAGCTTATATGCCCCCTCGGTGGGTACCGGGGAGCTGTTTTTT. The variable domain in full, completed from reference TRBV7-9 and TRBJ2-2, reads DTGVSQNPRHKITKRGQNVTFRCDPISEHNRLYWYRQTLGQGPEFLTYFQNEAQLEKSRLLSDRFSAERPKGSFSTLEIQRTEQGDSAMYLCASSLYAPSVGTGELFFGEGSRLTVL.

The V and J genes are TRBV6-1 and TRBJ1-5; possible D gene TRBD1, 6 bases. Germline V gene data show CDR1 as MNHNS and CDR2 as SASEGT. The CDR3 is 16 residues long. V shed 2 bases and J shed 4 bases, with 15 bases lying between them. CDR3: CASSEWGGPPNQPQHF. The CDR3 nucleotides read TGTGCCAGCAGTGAATGGGGGGGGCCGCCAAATCAGCCCCAGCATTTT.

The V call is TRBV20-1, the J call TRBJ2-3; 7 positions match TRBD2. This CDR3 contains 14 residues. The V gene's germline CDR1 is DFQATT and CDR2 SNEGSKA (reference sequence). J lost 4 bases, V lost 6 bases, and 10 bases had no gene match. CDR3 nucleotides: TGCAGTGCCCGACTGGCGGGGGACCCAGATACGCAGTATTTT. Translation gives CSARLAGDPDTQYF.

The V call is TRBV7-9, the J call TRBJ2-4; TRBD2 is a possible D gene (5 bases). The CDR3 sequence is 13 residues long. CDR1 is SEHNR, CDR2 FQNEAQ, per germline (reference sequence). V lost 11 bases to trimming and J lost 4 bases, with 15 bases between them. The CDR3 reads CAGQFPGKNIQYF. The CDR3 region has the DNA TGTGCCGGCCAATTCCCGGGGAAAAACATTCAGTACTTC.

This clonotype was seen a few times. V gene TRBV7-9 combines with J gene TRBJ2-4; 11 nucleotides agree with TRBD1. The germline V gene encodes CDR1 SEHNR and CDR2 FQNEAQ (reference sequence). J gave up 1 base and V 5 bases, and 4 bases lay outside the gene matches. CDR3 size: 16 residues. CDR3 residues: CASSPGQGVAKNIQYF. The CDR3 DNA follows: TGTGCCAGCAGCCCGGGACAGGGGGTTGCCAAAAACATTCAGTACTTC.

V and J are TRBV9 and TRBJ1-6; 7 bases align to TRBD1. Trimming removed 4 bases from V and 6 bases from J; junction bases left unmatched: 7. Germline V lookup: CDR1 SGDLS, CDR2 YYNGEE. This CDR3 has 15 residues. Here the CDR3 reads CASSLGTAGNSPLHF. CDR3 in DNA: TGTGCCAGCAGCTTAGGGACAGCCGGTAATTCACCCCTCCACTTT.

V usage is TRBV6-1 and J usage is TRBJ2-3; D uncertain. The V gene lost 10 bases and the J gene lost 4 bases, with 15 bases spanning the gap. The CDR3 contains 13 residues. In germline, CDR1 is MNHNS, CDR2 SASEGT. The CDR3 sequence: CATRDLESDTQYF. The CDR3 nucleotides are TGTGCCACCAGAGACTTGGAGTCAGATACGCAGTATTTT.

At least ten counts were recorded for this clonotype. The V call is TRBV12-3 or TRBV12-4, the J call TRBJ1-5, with D unclear. Trimming stripped 3 bases from V and 3 bases from J, with 18 bases between. The CDR3 has 17 amino acids. DNA for the CDR3: TGTGCCAGCAGTTTTTTTTTCGACCGAAGGGCCAATCAGCCCCAGCATTTT. Protein: CASSFFFDRRANQPQHF.

This clonotype has only a few counts. Possible read error: a much larger clone is one base away. V usage is TRBV7-9 and J usage is TRBJ2-5; D gene unclear. Trimming stripped 6 bases from V and 6 bases from J, with 5 bases between. Germline CDR1 is SEHNR and CDR2 is FQNEAQ (reference sequence). The CDR3 covers 10 residues. CDR3 sequence reads: CASSGQTQYF. CDR3 nucleotide sequence: TGTGCCAGCAGTGGACAGACCCAGTACTTC.

The chain carries TRBV12-3 or TRBV12-4 and TRBJ1-2; TRBD1 matches at 8 bases. The CDR3 length is 14 residues. Unmatched junction bases numbered 13, after V lost 5 bases and J lost 11 bases. The CDR3 loop reads CASSITGTGKGYTF. The CDR3, as DNA: TGTGCCAGCAGTATAACCGGGACAGGAAAAGGATACACCTTC.

The rearrangement uses TRBV24-1 and TRBJ1-5; tentatively, D is TRBD1 (6 bases). The germline V gene encodes CDR1 KGHDR and CDR2 SFDVKD. The CDR3 sequence is 13 residues long. Trimming stripped 5 bases from V and 6 bases from J, with 10 bases between. The CDR3 DNA follows: TGTGCCACCAGTGTGGGGGCGGCTCAGCCCCAGCATTTT. As protein: CATSVGAAQPQHF.

J is TRBJ2-7 and V is TRBV6-1, with D hard to call. Trimming shortened V by 6 bases and J by 4 bases, and 10 bases separated the two germline ends. The length of the CDR3 is 12 residues. Germline V gives CDR1 MNHNS, CDR2 SASEGT. CDR3: CASSDGYYEQYV. The CDR3 coding sequence is TGTGCCAGCAGCGACGGTTATTACGAGCAGTACGTC.

The V gene is TRBV5-4, the J gene TRBJ1-1; maybe TRBD1 (5 bases). V was clipped by 6 bases and J by 5 bases, with 11 bases between them. The germline gives CDR1 SGHNT, CDR2 YYREEE (reference sequence). There are 12 residues in the CDR3. The CDR3 is CASMGGGTEAFF. In nucleotides, the CDR3 is TGTGCCAGCATGGGGGGGGGGACTGAAGCTTTCTTT.

The chain uses TRBV5-1 and TRBJ2-5; D ambiguous. The germline V gene has CDR1 SGHRS and CDR2 YFSETQ. Trimming left V 4 bases short and J 4 bases short, with 5 bases between. This CDR3 spans 11 amino acids. DNA for the CDR3: TGCGCCAGCAGCAACGGAGAGACCCAGTACTTC. Its translation: CASSNGETQYF.

V gene TRBV12-3 or TRBV12-4 combines with J gene TRBJ1-1; D is uncertain. Trimming stripped 6 bases from V and 5 bases from J, with 13 bases between. The CDR3 consists of 13 residues. The CDR3 region has the DNA TGTGCCAGCAGCCCCCTGGTTGAAACTGAAGCTTTCTTT. It specifies CASSPLVETEAFF.

The sample holds many counts of this clonotype. J is TRBJ2-5 and V is TRBV7-2; maybe TRBD2 (6 bases). Deletions cut 4 bases from V and 5 bases from J, with 20 bases between. This CDR3 is 16 amino acids long. Germline V gene lookup returns CDR1 SGHTA and CDR2 FQGNSA. CDR3 DNA: TGTGCCAGCAGCTCTTTGACTAGTCGCCCGCGGGAGACCCAGTACTTC. This gives the protein CASSSLTSRPRETQYF.

Remarks on this clonotype: The junction does not match germline at one end; this may be a read error. The V and J genes are TRBV27 and TRBJ2-2; TRBD2 agrees at 7 bases. This CDR3 is built from 14 residues. Germline V CDR1 and CDR2: MNHEY, SMNVEV (reference sequence). DNA for the CDR3: TGTGCCAGCAGTTTATTGGGGGGGACCGGGGAGCTGGTTTTT. Amino acid sequence: CASSLLGGTGELVF.

The CDR3 DNA sequence: TGTGCCACCAGCGAAGATGGGACAGGGGGCTTTGATTCACCCCTCCACTTT. Its protein product is CATSEDGTGGFDSPLHF. The chain couples TRBV15 to TRBJ1-6; 12 nucleotides align to TRBD1. This CDR3 has 17 residues. The germline V gene encodes CDR1 LNHNV and CDR2 YYDKDF (reference sequence). Germline trimming cut 5 bases from V and 8 bases from J; bases unmatched to any gene: 10.

The rearrangement uses TRBV4-3 and TRBJ2-3; D might be TRBD2 (6 bases). Germline CDR1 LGHNA, CDR2 YSLEER. The CDR3 runs 17 residues. Trimming removed 0 bases at V and 4 bases at J, with 17 bases between. The CDR3 sequence: CASSQDPARGLPDTQYF. Here the CDR3 DNA reads TGCGCCAGCAGCCAAGATCCGGCGAGGGGACTCCCAGATACGCAGTATTTT.

This clonotype was observed a few times. This chain uses TRBV7-9 with TRBJ2-1; D gene ambiguous. V lost 1 base and J 5 bases, leaving 9 bases between the germline ends. Germline CDR1 reads SEHNR; CDR2 reads FQNEAQ (reference sequence). The CDR3 loop spans 14 amino acids. The CDR3 coding sequence is TGTGCCAGCAGCTTAGGCGGCGTGGACAATGAGCAGTTCTTC. Encoded protein: CASSLGGVDNEQFF.

V is TRBV7-9 and J is TRBJ2-6; D might be TRBD1 (5 bases). Trimming removed 3 bases at V and 17 bases at J, with 14 bases between. The germline V gene encodes CDR1 SEHNR and CDR2 FQNEAQ (reference sequence). CDR3 length equals 12 residues. CDR3 bases: TGTGCCAGCAGCTTGACAGCACACGATATGACTTTC. Its translation: CASSLTAHDMTF.

This clonotype was counted between two and nine times. The V gene is TRBV2, the J gene TRBJ2-5; 7 nucleotides agree with TRBD1. The J segment lost 3 bases and the V segment lost 5 bases, leaving 12 bases of the junction unmatched. This CDR3 contains 16 residues. Germline-derived CDR1 and CDR2 are SNHLY and FYNNEI. Here the CDR3 reads CASSHHPQTGKETQYF. The DNA of the CDR3 is TGTGCCAGCAGTCATCACCCCCAGACAGGGAAAGAGACCCAGTACTTC.

The rearrangement uses TRBV7-6 and TRBJ2-7; 7 bases agree with TRBD1. V gave up 5 bases and J gave up 0 bases; unmatched junction bases: 7. Germline values: CDR1 SGHVS, CDR2 FNYEAQ. The length of the CDR3 is 15 residues. CDR3: CASSPDRRSSYEQYF. CDR3 DNA sequence: TGTGCCAGCAGCCCGGACAGGCGAAGCTCCTACGAGCAGTACTTC.

This clonotype was seen repeatedly, ten times or more. The chain links TRBV7-2 to TRBJ2-5; 7 bases fit TRBD1. V was clipped by 5 bases and J by 2 bases; unmatched bases: 8. Germline assignment: CDR1 SGHTA and CDR2 FQGNSA. The CDR3 runs to 15 residues. The CDR3 DNA reads as TGTGCCAGCAGCCTCGGGACAGCACCTCAAGAGACCCAGTACTTC. It encodes CASSLGTAPQETQYF.